The 4 T cell receptor beta chains listed next were all sequenced from one sample in a study of cytomegalovirus exposure and HLA in healthy donors. Amplification used 60 Vbeta primers and 13 Jbeta primers. Sequenced by immunoSEQ multiplex PCR; TCRdb stores in-frame clones only, minus some. The table shows 91,000 or so clones, with 70% to 85% occurring only once. The material sequenced was PBMCs. The receptors shown here come from a man younger than 40 in good health and CMV-seropositive.

The rearrangement joins TRBV21-1 to TRBJ1-3. TRBV21-1 is a documented pseudogene. The CDR3 is 15 residues long. The chain's CDR3 is CASTSCNSPGNTIYF. DNA of the CDR3: TGTGCCAGCACCTCTTGCAATAGCCCTGGAAACACCATATATTTT.

This clone was seen only once. The chain recombines TRBV4-1 with TRBJ2-2; 14 nucleotides match TRBD2. The germline gives CDR1 MGHRA, CDR2 YSYEKL. CDR3 length: 18 residues. J gave up 7 bases and V 1 base, and 8 bases lay outside the gene matches. Written as DNA, the CDR3 is TGCGCCAGCAGCCAAGTGAGGACTAGCGGGGGGATGGGCGGGGAGCTGTTTTTT. This sequence encodes CASSQVRTSGGMGGELFF.

The chain links TRBV4-1 to TRBJ1-2, with D unclear. The V and J ends lost 0 bases and 13 bases respectively, with 24 bases between them. The germline CDR1 and CDR2 sequences are MGHRA and YSYEKL. The CDR3 contains 16 residues. The CDR3 bases are TGCGCCAGCAGCCAAGAATATCCCAAGGTAACGGCGACTCTCACCTTC. Protein product: CASSQEYPKVTATLTF.

In regard to this clone: Other DNA sequences in the sample encode the same CDR3. This rearrangement joins TRBV25-1 to TRBJ1-1; D is perhaps TRBD1 (5 bases). This CDR3 is 15 amino acids long. Germline V gene data show CDR1 as MGHDK and CDR2 as SYGVNS. V lost 2 bases and J 4 bases, leaving 14 bases between the germline ends. The CDR3 coding sequence is TGTGCCAGCAGTGAAGCCGGGACGGGGGGCACTGAAGCTTTCTTT. Translation gives CASSEAGTGGTEAFF.